Described below is a single T cell receptor (beta chain) sequence and its context. These data originate in a study of blood T cell repertoires in COVID-19. The CDR3 spans 14 residues. Germline V gene lookup returns CDR1 LNHDA and CDR2 SQIVND (reference sequence). Losses at the gene ends were 5 bases for V and 5 bases for J; bases not matched to a gene: 3. Profiling relied on immunoSEQ multiplex PCR, and the TCRdb table lists in-frame clones only, not all of them. The table shows 200,000 to 300,000 clones, with around four fifths occurring only once. Sequenced sample: peripheral blood. The rearrangement joins TRBV19 to TRBJ2-2; 9 nucleotides line up with TRBD1. The sequence was obtained from a middle-aged man with acute or convalescent COVID-19. In DNA form, the CDR3 reads TGTGCCAGTAGTGCCGGACAGGGGACCGGGGAGCTGTTTTTT. Translated, it gives CASSAGQGTGELFF.